Listed below are T cell receptor beta chains from one sample, sequenced in a study of cytomegalovirus exposure and HLA in healthy donors. Generated by immunoSEQ multiplex PCR, the TCRdb table keeps only in-frame clones and is missing some. The table has roughly 180,000 clones, approximately 86% seen once; the top ten hold about 7.7%. The sequenced material came from PBMCs. These receptors came from a young man in good health and CMV-seropositive. Each CDR3 is given with its conserved first and last residue. The D gene is left open where the match is weak. Clone size is given for some rows only: seen once, a few or many times, or a class if the clone is expanded.

- TRBJ2-7 TRBV29-1 - CSVESSSYEQYF TGCAGCGTTGAGAGTAGCTCCTACGAGCAGTACTTC
TRBD1 TRBJ1-5 TRBV7-2 - CASTIQGSPQPQHF TGTGCCAGCACCATACAGGGGTCTCCTCAGCCCCAGCATTTT
- TRBJ1-4 TRBV6-5 - CASSYGGSNEKLFF TGTGCCAGCAGTTACGGTGGATCTAATGAAAAACTGTTTTTT
- TRBJ1-2 TRBV5-3 - CARSLEQINYGYTF TGTGCCAGAAGCTTGGAACAAATTAACTATGGCTACACCTTC
TRBD1 TRBJ2-5 TRBV19 - CASAGDRGETQYF TGTGCCAGTGCTGGAGACAGGGGGGAGACCCAGTACTTC
TRBD2 TRBJ2-3 TRBV5-4 once CASSRAGRGTDTQYF TGTGCCAGCAGCAGAGCGGGACGGGGCACAGATACGCAGTATTTT
TRBD1 TRBJ1-2 TRBV5-6 once CASSVLGQENYGYTF TGTGCCAGCAGCGTCCTGGGACAGGAGAACTATGGCTACACCTTC
TRBD1 TRBJ1-4 TRBV11-3 - CASSLPPDRIKEEKLFF TGTGCCAGCAGCTTACCCCCGGACAGGATTAAGGAGGAAAAACTGTTTTTT
TRBD1 TRBJ1-5 TRBV30 - CAWAQGADQPQHF TGTGCCTGGGCTCAGGGGGCAGATCAGCCCCAGCATTTT
TRBD1 TRBJ1-1 TRBV5-8 few CASSLQGGSEAFF TGTGCCAGCAGCTTGCAGGGGGGCTCTGAAGCTTTCTTT
- TRBJ2-5 TRBV4-1 - CASSQGGAQETQYF TGCGCCAGCAGCCAAGGTGGTGCCCAAGAGACCCAGTACTTC
TRBD1 TRBJ1-5 TRBV27 - CASRPASGQINQPQHF TGTGCCAGCAGACCGGCCTCGGGACAGATCAATCAGCCCCAGCATTTT
TRBD1 TRBJ1-2 TRBV27 many CASSTTGGGYTF TGTGCCAGCAGTACCACAGGGGGTGGCTACACCTTC
TRBD1 TRBJ2-5 TRBV5-1 - CASSIRTGETTQYF TGCGCCAGCAGCATAAGGACAGGCGAGACTACCCAGTACTTC
- TRBJ2-2 TRBV27 - CASSLGGTVYTGELFF TGTGCCAGCAGTTTAGGGGGGACTGTTTACACCGGGGAGCTGTTTTTT
- TRBJ2-2 TRBV7-2 once CASSLGQGRTGELFF TGTGCCAGCAGCTTAGGTCAGGGCAGGACCGGGGAGCTGTTTTTT
- TRBJ1-5 TRBV30 - CAWSPRWNQPQHF TGTGCCTGGAGTCCCAGGTGGAATCAGCCCCAGCATTTT
TRBD2 TRBJ2-5 TRBV7-3 once CASSFKPTLAGGNQETQYF TGTGCCAGCAGCTTCAAACCCACCCTAGCGGGGGGGAACCAAGAGACCCAGTACTTC
- TRBJ2-7 TRBV10-3 - CAISEDISYEQYF TGTGCCATCAGTGAGGACATCTCCTACGAGCAGTACTTC
TRBD1 TRBJ2-6 TRBV14 - CASRDTGGSSGANVLTF TGTGCCAGCAGGGACACAGGGGGCAGCTCTGGGGCCAACGTCCTGACTTTC
- TRBJ2-3 TRBV20-1 - CSAQPTDTQYF TGCAGTGCTCAACCCACAGATACGCAGTATTTT
- TRBJ1-2 TRBV11-3 - CASSLEIWGDINYGYTF TGTGCCAGCAGCCTAGAAATTTGGGGCGATATTAACTATGGCTACACCTTC
- TRBJ2-7 TRBV4-1 - CASSQKSGDSYEQYF TGCGCCAGCAGCCAAAAGTCAGGGGACTCCTACGAGCAGTACTTC
TRBD1 TRBJ1-1 TRBV12-5 - CASGMGTGGAEAFF TGTGCTAGTGGTATGGGGACAGGGGGCGCGGAAGCTTTCTTT
- TRBJ2-7 TRBV2 - CASAGHPDEQYF TGTGCCAGCGCGGGACATCCTGACGAGCAGTACTTC
TRBD1 TRBJ2-7 TRBV5-1 - CASSLGQGPYEQYF TGCGCCAGCAGCTTGGGACAGGGACCCTACGAGCAGTACTTC
- TRBJ1-1 TRBV7-2 - CASSLVGIEAFF TGTGCCAGCAGCTTAGTCGGGATTGAAGCTTTCTTT
- TRBJ2-7 TRBV4-1 - CASSQGATLYEQYF TGCGCCAGCAGCCAAGGGGCCACACTCTACGAGCAGTACTTC
- TRBJ1-2 TRBV5-1 few CASSGVAGENYGYTF TGCGCCAGCAGCGGAGTGGCAGGTGAAAACTATGGCTACACCTTC
TRBD1 TRBJ2-7 TRBV19 - CASSLEDRAQYF TGTGCCAGTAGCTTGGAGGACAGGGCGCAGTACTTC
- TRBJ2-7 TRBV18 - CASSPDSPNYEQYF TGTGCCAGCTCACCAGACAGCCCAAACTACGAGCAGTACTTC
- TRBJ2-7 TRBV28 - CASSLAGSSYEQYF TGTGCCAGCAGTTTAGCGGGGAGCTCCTACGAGCAGTACTTC
- TRBJ1-1 TRBV15 - CATSIGRPMNTEAFF TGTGCCACCAGCATCGGTCGTCCCATGAACACTGAAGCTTTCTTT
TRBD2 TRBJ2-7 TRBV14 - CASSQDFRLGLAHYEQYF TGTGCCAGCAGCCAAGACTTCCGTTTGGGACTAGCCCACTACGAGCAGTACTTC
- TRBJ2-5 TRBV28 - CASSTRPGETQYF TGTGCCAGCAGTACGAGACCCGGGGAGACCCAGTACTTC
- TRBJ1-2 TRBV7-6 - CASSSSLGAYGYTF TGTGCCAGCAGTTCCAGCCTTGGGGCCTATGGCTACACCTTC
- TRBJ2-1 TRBV6-1 once CASSSSGSSYNEQFF TGTGCCAGCAGTTCGAGCGGTAGCTCCTACAATGAGCAGTTCTTC
- TRBJ1-2 TRBV7-2 many CASSLAASNYGYTF TGTGCCAGCAGCTTAGCCGCATCTAACTATGGCTACACCTTC
- TRBJ1-5 TRBV28 - CASTQTGRGNNQPQHF TGTGCCAGCACCCAAACGGGGAGGGGAAACAATCAGCCCCAGCATTTT
- TRBJ1-2 TRBV4-1 - CASSQVWSTRQGYTF TGCGCCAGCAGCCAAGTTTGGTCGACCCGGCAGGGCTACACCTTC
- TRBJ2-6 TRBV5-1 - CASSSYRNSGANVLTF TGCGCCAGCAGCTCTTACCGAAACTCTGGGGCCAACGTCCTGACTTTC
- TRBJ2-1 TRBV7-9 - CASSPDYRVDEQFF TGTGCCAGCAGCCCCGACTACAGGGTTGATGAGCAGTTCTTC
- TRBJ2-7 TRBV7-9 - CASSHSYEQYF TGTGCCAGCAGCCACAGCTACGAGCAGTACTTC
- TRBJ1-1 TRBV6-1 - CASSEALRQVDAEAFF TGTGCCAGCAGTGAAGCGTTGAGACAAGTTGACGCTGAAGCTTTCTTT
TRBD1 TRBJ1-2 TRBV9 once CASSVVGDSPGGYGYTF TGTGCCAGCAGCGTAGTCGGGGACAGCCCCGGGGGCTATGGCTACACCTTC
TRBD1 TRBJ2-7 TRBV7-6 - CASSFSGQGAYEQYF TGTGCCAGCAGCTTTTCGGGGCAGGGGGCCTACGAGCAGTACTTC
- TRBJ2-7 TRBV27 - CASSPRGSGLDEQYF TGTGCCAGCAGCCCAAGGGGCAGCGGGTTGGACGAGCAGTACTTC